This is a list of T cell receptor beta chains from one sample in a study of beta chain features in type 1 diabetes. This table comes from immunoSEQ multiplex PCR, and its TCRdb copy is limited to in-frame clones, with some not included. The sample shows a few hundred thousand clones, roughly 16% of them seen only once. The sample was naive CD4+ T cells from blood. Every receptor here comes from a woman in her late teens or twenties in good health. Each CDR3 is given with its conserved first and last residue. Fields, in order: CDR3 protein, V gene, J gene.

CDR3aa: CASSLALSRGPTGELFF
v_gene: TRBV7-2
j_gene: TRBJ2-2

CDR3aa: CASSWSPQETQYF
v_gene: TRBV5-1
j_gene: TRBJ2-5

CDR3aa: CASSPERTGYQETQYF
v_gene: TRBV18
j_gene: TRBJ2-5

CDR3aa: CASRTDLNTEAFF
v_gene: TRBV27
j_gene: TRBJ1-1

CDR3aa: CSASAGETQYF
v_gene: TRBV20-1
j_gene: TRBJ2-5

CDR3aa: CASSYSQGGGTDTQYF
v_gene: TRBV6-6
j_gene: TRBJ2-3

CDR3aa: CASSLEGQKSNYGYTF
v_gene: TRBV5-1
j_gene: TRBJ1-2

CDR3aa: CASSQGTPSTDTQYF
v_gene: TRBV4-3
j_gene: TRBJ2-3

CDR3aa: CASSVQAGDNEQFF
v_gene: TRBV9
j_gene: TRBJ2-1

CDR3aa: CASSPRAGGPGELFF
v_gene: TRBV9
j_gene: TRBJ2-2

CDR3aa: CASSWQGGSYEQYF
v_gene: TRBV6-5
j_gene: TRBJ2-7

CDR3aa: CASSSEGGRYGYTF
v_gene: TRBV2
j_gene: TRBJ1-2

CDR3aa: CSVRQGNYGYTF
v_gene: TRBV29-1
j_gene: TRBJ1-2

CDR3aa: CAIKGDTDTQYF
v_gene: TRBV10-3
j_gene: TRBJ2-3

CDR3aa: CASSLSPHIDTQYF
v_gene: TRBV7-9
j_gene: TRBJ2-3

CDR3aa: CASSQNHLAGVGNNEQFF
v_gene: TRBV4-1
j_gene: TRBJ2-1

CDR3aa: CASSLGGQIYEQYF
v_gene: TRBV5-1
j_gene: TRBJ2-7

CDR3aa: CASSVAGGDLWNNEQFF
v_gene: TRBV9
j_gene: TRBJ2-1

CDR3aa: CSVDKRRGAKNIQYF
v_gene: TRBV29-1
j_gene: TRBJ2-4

CDR3aa: CSYHRILPRNTEAFF
v_gene: TRBV29-1
j_gene: TRBJ1-1

CDR3aa: CSSCRGRDTEAFF
v_gene: TRBV29-1
j_gene: TRBJ1-1

CDR3aa: CASSQPGLALPQNIQYF
v_gene: TRBV16
j_gene: TRBJ2-4